This T cell receptor beta chain was sequenced for a study of memory CD8 T cells in hepatitis C reinfection. The wider study: After reinfection, a couple of primary-infection resolvers became chronically infected. Samples before reinfection came 55 to 20 weeks prior to detection.

This clone was seen just once. The germline V gene has CDR1 MDHEN and CDR2 SYDVKM. With V trimmed by 4 bases and J by 6 bases, 13 bases remained unmatched. CDR3 length: 17 residues. The data were produced by immunoSEQ multiplex PCR, yet TCRdb's version contains in-frame clones alone and is incomplete. The sample carries tens of thousands of clones, roughly nine tenths recorded once. Time point here: pre-reinfection, 55 to 20 weeks before reinfection detection. Sorted cells were sequenced directly ex vivo without any in vitro expansion. This chain joins TRBV28 and TRBJ2-7; 12 bases are shared with TRBD2. Sequenced material: naive CD8+ T cells sorted from blood. The source of this sequence is a man aged 18 to 30 with hepatitis C virus infection. CDR3 nucleotide sequence: TGTGCCAGCAGTTGGACCGGGACTAGCGGGCCCGTCGTCGAGCAGTACTTC. Protein: CASSWTGTSGPVVEQYF. Together with reference TRBV28 and TRBJ2-7, the CDR3 gives the full variable domain: DVKVTQSSRYLVKRTGEKVFLECVQDMDHENMFWYRQDPGLGLRLIYFSYDVKMKEKGDIPEGYSVSREKKERFSLILESASTNQTSMYLCASSWTGTSGPVVEQYFGPGTRLTVT.